These 21 T cell receptor beta chains were sequenced from one sample in a study of blood T cell repertoires in COVID-19. Sequencing was performed with immunoSEQ multiplex PCR; in TCRdb, only in-frame clones are kept and a portion is missing. The sample yields approximately 360,000 clones, 83% seen once. Sample: PBMCs or T cells enriched from blood (not recorded which). The receptors come from a woman aged 45 to 65 who had recovered from COVID-19.

This clone was recorded a few times. The chain's CDR3 is CASSAGLRTGANVLTF. The DNA for the CDR3 is TGTGCCAGTAGTGCAGGACTCAGGACTGGGGCCAACGTCCTGACTTTC. This chain connects TRBV19 to TRBJ2-6; D may be TRBD2 (5 bases). With 5 bases removed from V and 2 bases from J, the gap between germline ends came to 13 bases. CDR3 length: 16 residues. Germline V gives CDR1 LNHDA, CDR2 SQIVND (reference sequence).

The V and J genes are TRBV12-3 or TRBV12-4 and TRBJ1-1, with a tentative D call TRBD1 (6 bases). CDR3 length equals 13 residues. V gave up 6 bases and J gave up 0 bases, with 8 bases separating them. Written as DNA, the CDR3 is TGTGCCAGCAGACAGGGCCTGAACACTGAAGCTTTCTTT. Translated: CASRQGLNTEAFF.

The V call is TRBV4-2, the J call TRBJ1-2; no reliable D call. From germline, CDR1 is LGHNA and CDR2 YNFKEQ. Trimming removed 0 bases at V and 5 bases at J, with 10 bases between. The CDR3 extends over 14 amino acids. CDR3 loop: CASSQESREYGYTF. The CDR3 coding sequence is TGTGCCAGCAGCCAAGAGAGCCGGGAGTATGGCTACACCTTC.

This rearrangement joins TRBV19 to TRBJ1-1; 8 positions agree with TRBD1. The germline V gene encodes CDR1 LNHDA and CDR2 SQIVND (reference sequence). J was trimmed by 5 bases and V by 6 bases; bases with no gene match: 5. The CDR3 sequence is 13 residues long. The CDR3 protein is CASRGTGGTEAFF. The CDR3 DNA is TGTGCCAGTAGGGGGACAGGTGGTACTGAAGCTTTCTTT.

This clone was seen at least ten times. The chain uses TRBV6-2 or TRBV6-3 and TRBJ1-3; D is unresolved. V was trimmed by 3 bases and J by 0 bases, leaving 9 bases between them. The CDR3 sequence is 15 residues long. Germline lookup yields CDR1 MNHEY and CDR2 SVGEGT. The chain's CDR3 is CASSYEWSSGNTIYF. The CDR3 coding sequence is TGTGCCAGCAGTTATGAATGGAGCTCTGGAAACACCATATATTTT.

The chain uses TRBV7-3 and TRBJ2-7; 9 bases are shared with TRBD2. CDR3 length: 17 residues. V was clipped by 2 bases and J by 0 bases; unmatched bases: 8. CDR1 is SGHTA and CDR2 is FQGTGA in the germline V gene. The CDR3 spells CASSLQAGGSSSYEQYF. As DNA, the CDR3 is TGTGCCAGCAGCTTACAAGCGGGAGGCTCTAGCTCCTACGAGCAGTACTTC.

This chain joins TRBV7-8 and TRBJ1-2, with 11 bases aligning to TRBD1. Germline loops: CDR1 SGHVS, CDR2 FQNEAQ. The CDR3 runs 17 residues. V was pared by 4 bases and J by 5 bases, with 12 bases of the junction left unmatched. CDR3 in DNA: TGTGCCAGCAGCTCCTCCTCCGGGACAGGGGGAGGGTATGGCTACACCTTC. Translated: CASSSSSGTGGGYGYTF.

This sequence joins TRBV11-2 and TRBJ1-4; 7 bases map to TRBD1. Looked up from germline, CDR1 is SGHAT and CDR2 is FQNNGV. CDR3 length equals 16 residues. V shed 0 bases and J 2 bases; nucleotides not matched to a gene: 3. CDR3 in amino acids: CASSLERQGTNEKLFF. DNA of the CDR3: TGTGCCAGCAGCTTAGAGAGACAGGGCACTAATGAAAAACTGTTTTTT.

This sequence joins TRBV12-5 and TRBJ1-1; possible D gene TRBD1, 5 bases. Between the trimmed V and J ends, which lost 7 bases and 3 bases, there was a span of 18 bases. The CDR3 has 15 residues. Germline CDR1 reads LGHNT; CDR2 reads FRNRAP. CDR3 nucleotides: TGTGCTAGTGCCCTGGGGCAGTCGGGTTACACTGAAGCTTTCTTT. Amino acid sequence: CASALGQSGYTEAFF. The full variable domain, with the rest looked up from reference TRBV12-5 and TRBJ1-1, is DARVTQTPRHKVTEMGQEVTMRCQPILGHNTVFWYRQTMMQGLELLAYFRNRAPLDDSGMPKDRFSAEMPDATLATLKIQPSEPRDSAVYFCASALGQSGYTEAFFGQGTRLTVV.

This clone has a single count. The chain carries TRBV11-2 and TRBJ2-3; 7 bases fit TRBD2. Germline CDR1 reads SGHAT; CDR2 reads FQNNGV. This CDR3 comprises 15 residues. The V gene end was trimmed by 1 base and the J gene end by 4 bases; junction bases not matched to a gene: 5. In DNA, the CDR3 is TGTGCCAGCAGCTTAGGCGGGAGTAAGGCAGATACGCAGTATTTT. Amino acid sequence: CASSLGGSKADTQYF.

The rearrangement joins TRBV2 to TRBJ2-1; 8 nucleotides match TRBD2. V was pared by 3 bases and J by 0 bases, with 1 base of the junction left unmatched. The CDR3 spans 15 residues. Germline V CDR1 and CDR2: SNHLY, FYNNEI. The chain's CDR3 is CASSDAGGSYNEQFF. CDR3 DNA: TGTGCCAGCAGTGATGCGGGAGGCTCCTACAATGAGCAGTTCTTC.

The V call is TRBV11-2, the J call TRBJ1-1; D is undetermined. The CDR3 has 14 residues. V was clipped by 6 bases and J by 1 base, with 12 bases between them. The V gene's germline CDR1 is SGHAT and CDR2 FQNNGV. The CDR3 protein is CASRTAGENTEAFF. The CDR3 DNA sequence: TGTGCCAGCAGAACGGCAGGTGAGAACACTGAAGCTTTCTTT.

This chain links TRBV18 with TRBJ1-3; D remains ambiguous. Germline-derived CDR1 and CDR2 are KGHSH and LQKENI. The CDR3 is 17 residues long. V was trimmed by 5 bases and J by 2 bases, leaving 19 bases between them. The CDR3 DNA reads TGTGCCAGCTCATCCCAGCGACACGTGGGAGCTGGAAACACCATATATTTT. Amino acid sequence: CASSSQRHVGAGNTIYF.

CDR3 sequence: CATSRGRDTGEGYTF. In nucleotides, the CDR3 is TGTGCCACCAGCAGAGGTCGGGACACAGGGGAAGGCTACACCTTC. The rearrangement uses TRBV15 and TRBJ1-2, with TRBD1 identical over 7 bases. The germline V gene has CDR1 LNHNV and CDR2 YYDKDF (reference sequence). The CDR3 consists of 15 residues. Unmatched junction bases numbered 10, after V lost 1 base and J lost 8 bases.

J is TRBJ2-6 and V is TRBV2; TRBD1 matches 9 bases. Losses at the gene ends were 9 bases for V and 0 bases for J; bases not matched to a gene: 9. CDR3 length: 17 residues. Per germline, CDR1 SNHLY and CDR2 FYNNEI. CDR3 coding DNA: TGTGCCAGTTCTACCGGGACAGGGATCTCTGGGGCCAACGTCCTGACTTTC. Translating it yields CASSTGTGISGANVLTF.

There are a few counts of this clone. The gene calls are TRBV30 and TRBJ1-1; D remains unclear. The CDR3 sequence is 14 residues long. From germline, CDR1 is GTSNPN and CDR2 SVGIG (reference sequence). The V end was cut by 2 bases, the J end by 7 bases, with 17 bases between. The CDR3 nucleotides read TGTGCCTGGAGTATGAGGGCAGTCTCGGTTGAAGCTTTCTTT. Translated, it gives CAWSMRAVSVEAFF.

Only one count was recorded for this clone. The V call is TRBV7-9, the J call TRBJ2-1, with TRBD2 matching over 13 bases. CDR1 is SEHNR, CDR2 FQNEAQ, per germline (reference sequence). V was clipped by 5 bases and J by 4 bases; unmatched bases: 8. The CDR3 is 17 residues long. This CDR3 reads CASSNTGTSGTYNEQFF. Written as DNA, the CDR3 is TGTGCCAGCAGCAACACCGGGACTAGCGGGACATACAATGAGCAGTTCTTC.

The chain combines TRBV4-1 with TRBJ1-1; D gene unclear. V was trimmed by 3 bases and J by 4 bases, leaving 30 bases between them. This CDR3 spans 20 amino acids. Germline V gene sequence: CDR1 MGHRA, CDR2 YSYEKL. The CDR3 loop is CASSQHSDRDIASRGTEAFF. CDR3 nucleotides: TGCGCCAGCAGCCAGCATTCCGACCGAGACATCGCTTCCCGGGGCACTGAAGCTTTCTTT.

This clone was seen just once. The V call is TRBV25-1, the J call TRBJ1-2, with TRBD1 matching 9 bases. The V segment lost 5 bases and the J segment 4 bases; nucleotides outside the gene matches: 2. CDR1 is MGHDK and CDR2 is SYGVNS in the germline V gene. The CDR3 consists of 13 residues. The CDR3 DNA reads TGTGCCAGCAGTTGGGGACAGGGCTATGGCTACACCTTC. Its translation: CASSWGQGYGYTF.

The chain joins TRBV19 to TRBJ1-1, with 10 positions matching TRBD1. The CDR3 runs to 14 residues. CDR1 is LNHDA and CDR2 is SQIVND in the germline V gene (reference sequence). V trimming: 5 bases; J trimming: 3 bases; junction bases outside the gene matches: 3. The CDR3 DNA is TGTGCCAGTAGTTCGGACAGGGGGGACACTGAAGCTTTCTTT. Residues: CASSSDRGDTEAFF.

V and J are TRBV29-1 and TRBJ2-1; 9 bases are shared with TRBD1. V lost 7 bases and J lost 7; bases outside the gene matches: 5. The germline V gene encodes CDR1 SQVTM and CDR2 ANQGSEA. This CDR3 region has 12 residues. The CDR3 loop reads CSGGDRVNEQFF. As DNA, the CDR3 is TGCAGCGGTGGGGACAGGGTTAATGAGCAGTTCTTC.